Below are 7 T cell receptor beta chains sequenced from a single sample in a study of blood T cell repertoires in COVID-19. Libraries were prepared by immunoSEQ multiplex PCR; TCRdb keeps only in-frame clonotypes and omits some of them. The sample lists 35,000 to 40,000 clones; about 82% were seen once. Sequenced sample: peripheral blood. These receptors all stem from an older man with active or convalescent COVID-19.

The CDR3 bases are TGTGCCAGTAGTACTGGACAGGGGAGGACCGAGCAGTACTTC. As protein: CASSTGQGRTEQYF. This chain connects TRBV19 to TRBJ2-7, with 9 bases lining up with TRBD1. The CDR3 totals 14 residues. Germline CDR1 is LNHDA and CDR2 is SQIVND (reference sequence). V shed 4 bases, J shed 6 bases, and the junction held 7 bases outside the gene matches.

This sequence joins TRBV7-3 and TRBJ2-2; 9 positions agree with TRBD2. This CDR3 has 18 residues. The trim removed 5 bases at V and 3 bases at J, leaving 13 bases unmatched. Germline assignment: CDR1 SGHTA and CDR2 FQGTGA. CDR3 DNA sequence: TGTGCCAGCAGCCCCAAGGCGGGGGGGCCAGGCTACACCGGGGAGCTGTTTTTT. Protein product: CASSPKAGGPGYTGELFF.

This chain joins TRBV4-3 and TRBJ2-7, with TRBD1 identical over 10 bases. The trim removed 2 bases at V and 6 bases at J, leaving 4 bases unmatched. CDR1 and CDR2 from the germline V gene are LGHNA and YSLEER. The CDR3 covers 14 residues. CDR3: CASSQTGTGVEQYF. The CDR3 DNA sequence: TGCGCCAGCAGCCAAACCGGGACAGGGGTCGAGCAGTACTTC.

The chain combines TRBV5-6 with TRBJ1-2; D is unclear. This CDR3 is built from 15 residues. V lost 0 bases to trimming and J lost 3 bases, with 12 bases between them. Germline V gene data show CDR1 as SGHDT and CDR2 as YYEEEE. The CDR3 sequence: CASSLGASLHYGYTF. The CDR3 nucleotides are TGTGCCAGCAGCTTGGGGGCCAGCCTACACTATGGCTACACCTTC. Based on the CDR3 plus reference TRBV5-6 and TRBJ1-2, the full variable domain is DAGVTQSPTHLIKTRGQQVTLRCSPKSGHDTVSWYQQALGQGPQFIFQYYEEEERQRGNFPDRFSGHQFPNYSSELNVNALLLGDSALYLCASSLGASLHYGYTFGSGTRLTVV.

This chain connects TRBV27 to TRBJ2-7, with TRBD2 identical over 12 bases. V shed 8 bases, J shed 4 bases, and the junction held 9 bases outside the gene matches. From germline, CDR1 is MNHEY and CDR2 SMNVEV (reference sequence). There are 15 residues in the CDR3. CDR3 loop: CASALTSGSRYEQYF. The CDR3 region has the DNA TGTGCCAGCGCCCTGACTAGCGGGAGTAGGTACGAGCAGTACTTC.

V is TRBV19 and J is TRBJ1-1, with D possibly matching TRBD1 (6 bases). Germline CDR1 is LNHDA and CDR2 is SQIVND (reference sequence). This CDR3 comprises 13 residues. Trimming left V 7 bases short and J 0 bases short, with 9 bases between. Here the CDR3 DNA reads TGTGCCAGTAATGGGGGCATGAACACTGAAGCTTTCTTT. It yields the protein CASNGGMNTEAFF.

V and J are TRBV7-2 and TRBJ1-5; 7 nucleotides agree with TRBD1. The CDR3 is 15 residues long. Trimming took 5 bases from V and 6 from J; bases not matched to a gene: 10. Germline V gives CDR1 SGHTA, CDR2 FQGNSA. This CDR3 reads CASSPVVGGGQPQHF. As DNA, the CDR3 is TGTGCCAGCAGCCCAGTCGTAGGGGGCGGTCAGCCCCAGCATTTT.